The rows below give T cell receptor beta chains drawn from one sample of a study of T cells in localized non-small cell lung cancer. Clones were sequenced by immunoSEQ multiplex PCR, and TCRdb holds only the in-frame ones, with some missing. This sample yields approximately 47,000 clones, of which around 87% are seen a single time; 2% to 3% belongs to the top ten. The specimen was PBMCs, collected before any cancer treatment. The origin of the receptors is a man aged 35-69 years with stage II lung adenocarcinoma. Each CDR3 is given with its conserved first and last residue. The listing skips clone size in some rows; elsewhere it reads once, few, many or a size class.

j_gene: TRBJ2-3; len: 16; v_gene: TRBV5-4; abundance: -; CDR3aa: CASSRRRQRYTDTQYF
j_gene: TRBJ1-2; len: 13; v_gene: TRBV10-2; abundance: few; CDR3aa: CATHLGAGYGYTF
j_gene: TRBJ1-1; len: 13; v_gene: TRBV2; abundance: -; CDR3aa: CASSEDTNTEAFF
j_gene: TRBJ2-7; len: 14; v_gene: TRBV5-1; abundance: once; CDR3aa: CASSLTGPTLEQYF
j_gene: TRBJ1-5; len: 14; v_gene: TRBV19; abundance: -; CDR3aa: CASSIEVGNQPQHF
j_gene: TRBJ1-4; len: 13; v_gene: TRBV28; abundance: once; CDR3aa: CASSGQMNEKLFF
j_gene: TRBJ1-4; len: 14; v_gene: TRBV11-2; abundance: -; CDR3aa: CASSPNRAEEKLFF
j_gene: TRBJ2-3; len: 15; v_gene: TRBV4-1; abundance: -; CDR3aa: CASSQEPGNTDTQYF
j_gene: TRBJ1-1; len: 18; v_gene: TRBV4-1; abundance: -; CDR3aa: CASSQDIAGRAVNTEAFF
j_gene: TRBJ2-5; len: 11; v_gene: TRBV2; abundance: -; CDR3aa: CASSLQETQYF
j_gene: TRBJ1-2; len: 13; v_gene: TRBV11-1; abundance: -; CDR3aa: CASSLGQEDGYTF
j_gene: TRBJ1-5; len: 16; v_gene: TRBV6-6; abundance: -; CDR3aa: CASSYDTGRVIFPQHF
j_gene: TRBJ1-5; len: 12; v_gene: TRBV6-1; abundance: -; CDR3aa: CASQGGNQPQHF
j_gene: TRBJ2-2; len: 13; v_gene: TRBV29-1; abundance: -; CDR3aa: CSVEPPNTGELFF
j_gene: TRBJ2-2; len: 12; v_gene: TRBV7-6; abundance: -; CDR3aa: CASSLAAGELFF
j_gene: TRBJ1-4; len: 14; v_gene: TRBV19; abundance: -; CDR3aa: CASRLQSRDEKLFF
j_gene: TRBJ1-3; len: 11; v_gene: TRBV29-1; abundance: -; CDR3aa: CSVGLSDTIYF
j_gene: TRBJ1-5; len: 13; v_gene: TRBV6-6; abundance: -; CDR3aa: CASTPDSNQPQHF
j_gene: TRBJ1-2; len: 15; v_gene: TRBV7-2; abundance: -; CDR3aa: CASSLGQLANYGYTF
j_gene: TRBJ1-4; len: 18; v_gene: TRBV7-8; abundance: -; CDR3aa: CASSPRGGGFATNEKLFF
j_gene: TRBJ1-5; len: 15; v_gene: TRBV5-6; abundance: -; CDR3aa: CASSLAGGSNQPQHF
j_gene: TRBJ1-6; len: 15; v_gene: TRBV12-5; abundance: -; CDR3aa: CASGLLRGGNSPLHF
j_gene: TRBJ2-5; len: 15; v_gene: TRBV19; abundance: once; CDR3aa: CASSIIGTGQETQYF
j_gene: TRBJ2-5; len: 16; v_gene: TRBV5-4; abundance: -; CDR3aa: CASSLAGRGAKETQYF
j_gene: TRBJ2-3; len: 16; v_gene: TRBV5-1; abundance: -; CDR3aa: CASSLAGRRGLDTQYF
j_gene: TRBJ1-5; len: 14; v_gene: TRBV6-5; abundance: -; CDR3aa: CASSRSNGNQPQHF